The source of this T cell receptor beta chain is a study of T cell responses to AZD1222 COVID-19 vaccine. At the level of the study: Both about-4-week and about-12-week second-dose recipients were combined.

Sequencing used immunoSEQ multiplex PCR; TCRdb keeps in-frame clones, though not all of them. Found here are some 100,000 clones, approximately 87% of them singletons; the top ten hold 3% to 3.5%. Whole-study results and caveats: Vaccination with two AZD1222 doses was followed by a rise in Spike-specific TCR breadth and depth. Researchers report vaccine-associated CD4 TCRs spanning spike, with dominance at 160-218 and 743-854. Among those given AZD1222, only 6 or 7 were seropositive at baseline.

Details on this clone: The antigen is unknown.

The V and J ends lost 4 bases and 0 bases respectively, with 6 bases between them. This CDR3 contains 14 residues. The V gene's germline CDR1 is LNHDA and CDR2 SQIVND (reference sequence). This TCR was sampled from an adult in good health. The rearrangement joins TRBV19 to TRBJ1-4; unclear D gene. The sample here was peripheral blood, taken on day 0 of AZD1222 vaccination. CDR3 coding DNA: TGTGCCAGTAGTAAAGGACCAACTAATGAAAAACTGTTTTTT. Amino acid sequence: CASSKGPTNEKLFF.